A selection of T cell receptor beta chains follows, all from one sample in a study of T cell responses to AZD1222 COVID-19 vaccine. Sequenced by immunoSEQ multiplex PCR; TCRdb stores in-frame clones only, minus some. The sample records some 120,000 clones, 75% to 95% being singletons. Sequencing used peripheral blood, obtained on day 0 of AZD1222 vaccination. The receptors stem from an adult in good health. The CDR3 runs from the conserved cysteine through the conserved F or W. The D gene is left open where the match is weak.

.,14,TRBV5-6,CASSPPRAGYGYTF
.,15,TRBV11-3,CASSLGGVETGELFF
.,13,TRBV19,CASGTGLNQPQHF
TRBD2,15,TRBV9,CASSATPGLEYEQYF
TRBD2,16,TRBV14,CASSWNPGTSAYEQYF
.,12,TRBV18,CASSPQSEEAFF
TRBD2,18,TRBV27,CASSLSQREGPNLYEQYF
.,15,TRBV5-6,CASSLARTTGNTIYF
TRBD1,15,TRBV30,CAWGMTGGIRSPLHF
TRBD1,13,TRBV29-1,CSVKEGAESPLHF